This T cell receptor (beta chain) was identified in a study of cytomegalovirus exposure and HLA in healthy donors. Overall study context: An earlier analysis found 120 million or so unique TCR beta sequences from approximately 190 million T cells. Clustering assigned 70% to 90% of the approximately 400 genotyped donors to the Caucasian-associated ancestry cluster.

Study-wide results and limits: Whilst most TCR sequences proved rare, a subset of public TCRs occurred across many donors. According to an earlier analysis, most TCR beta V segments yielded productive rearrangements about 87% or about 30% of the time.

As regards this clone: Its antigen remains unknown.

CDR3 size: 16 residues. Deletions cut 2 bases from V and 4 bases from J, with 17 bases between. Germline CDR1 reads SGDLS; CDR2 reads YYNGEE. With 60 Vbeta and 13 Jbeta primers, the PCR was carried out. Generated by immunoSEQ multiplex PCR, the TCRdb table keeps only in-frame clones and is missing some. The sample gives 100,000 to 140,000 clones, around 80% of which show up once; 2% to 3% is in the top ten. This TCR was sampled from a man aged 30 to 39 in good health and CMV-seropositive. The chain employs TRBV9 and TRBJ2-3; D is perhaps TRBD1 (5 bases). Material for sequencing was PBMCs. The CDR3 nucleotides are TGTGCCAGCAGCGTGTCAGGGCAGGGCATAGCAGATACGCAGTATTTT. Translating it yields CASSVSGQGIADTQYF.